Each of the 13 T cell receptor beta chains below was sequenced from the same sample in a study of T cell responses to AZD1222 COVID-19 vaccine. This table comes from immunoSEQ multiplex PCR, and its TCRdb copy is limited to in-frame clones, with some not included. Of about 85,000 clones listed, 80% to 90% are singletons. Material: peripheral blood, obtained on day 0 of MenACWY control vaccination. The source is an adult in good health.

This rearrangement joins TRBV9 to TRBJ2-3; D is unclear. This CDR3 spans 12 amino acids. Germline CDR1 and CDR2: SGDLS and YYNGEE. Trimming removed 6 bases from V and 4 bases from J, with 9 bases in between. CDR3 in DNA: TGTGCCAGCACCCGATCCCCAGATACGCAGTATTTT. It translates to CASTRSPDTQYF.

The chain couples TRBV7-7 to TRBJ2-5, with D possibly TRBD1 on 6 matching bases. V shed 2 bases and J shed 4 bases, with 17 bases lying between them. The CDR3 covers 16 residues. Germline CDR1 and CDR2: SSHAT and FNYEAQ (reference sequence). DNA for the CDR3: TGTGCCAGCAGCTTAAATCCCCTCGCCAGGGGAGAGACCCAGTACTTC. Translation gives CASSLNPLARGETQYF.

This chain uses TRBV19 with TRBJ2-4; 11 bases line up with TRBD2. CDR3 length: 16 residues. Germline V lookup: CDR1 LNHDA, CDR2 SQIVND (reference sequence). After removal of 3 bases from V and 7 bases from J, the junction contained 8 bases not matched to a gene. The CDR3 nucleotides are TGTGCCAGTAGTATCCCTGGGACTAGCGGATGGAACATTCAGTACTTC. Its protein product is CASSIPGTSGWNIQYF.

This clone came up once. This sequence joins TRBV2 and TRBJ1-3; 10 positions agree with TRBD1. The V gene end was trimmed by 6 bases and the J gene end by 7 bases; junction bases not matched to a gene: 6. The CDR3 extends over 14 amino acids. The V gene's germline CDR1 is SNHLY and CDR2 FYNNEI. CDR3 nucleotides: TGTGCCAGCAGAATACGGACAGGGGGGAACACCATATATTTT. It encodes CASRIRTGGNTIYF.

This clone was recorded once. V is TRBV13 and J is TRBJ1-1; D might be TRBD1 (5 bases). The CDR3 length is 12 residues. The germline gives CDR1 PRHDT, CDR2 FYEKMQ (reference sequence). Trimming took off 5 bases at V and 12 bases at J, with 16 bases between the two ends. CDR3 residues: CASSQTWDGPFF. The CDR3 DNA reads TGTGCCAGCAGCCAAACCTGGGACGGACCTTTCTTT. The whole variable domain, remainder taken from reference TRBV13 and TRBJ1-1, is AAGVIQSPRHLIKEKRETATLKCYPIPRHDTVYWYQQGPGQDPQFLISFYEKMQSDKGSIPDRFSAQQFSDYHSELNMSSLELGDSALYFCASSQTWDGPFFGQGTRLTVV.

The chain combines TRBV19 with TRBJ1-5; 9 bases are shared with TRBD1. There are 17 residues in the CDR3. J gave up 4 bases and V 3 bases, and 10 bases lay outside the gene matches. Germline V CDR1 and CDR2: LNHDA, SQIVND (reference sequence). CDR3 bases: TGTGCCAGTAGTATCCCCCGATCGGACAGGGGAAATCAGCCCCAGCATTTT. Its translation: CASSIPRSDRGNQPQHF.

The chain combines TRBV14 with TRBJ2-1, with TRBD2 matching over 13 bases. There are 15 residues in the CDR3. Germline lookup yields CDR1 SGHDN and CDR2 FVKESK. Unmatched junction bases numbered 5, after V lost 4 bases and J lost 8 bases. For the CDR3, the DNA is TGTGCCAGCAGCCGACCGGGACTAGCGGGGTATGAGCAGTTCTTC. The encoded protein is CASSRPGLAGYEQFF.

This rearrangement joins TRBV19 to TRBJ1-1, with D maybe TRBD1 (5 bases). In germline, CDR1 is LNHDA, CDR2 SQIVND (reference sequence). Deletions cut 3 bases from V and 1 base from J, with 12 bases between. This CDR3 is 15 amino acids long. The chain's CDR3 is CASSMLGGTNTEAFF. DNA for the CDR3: TGTGCCAGTAGTATGCTCGGGGGTACGAACACTGAAGCTTTCTTT. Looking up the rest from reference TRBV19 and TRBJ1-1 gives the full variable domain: DGGITQSPKYLFRKEGQNVTLSCEQNLNHDAMYWYRQDPGQGLRLIYYSQIVNDFQKGDIAEGYSVSREKKESFPLTVTSAQKNPTAFYLCASSMLGGTNTEAFFGQGTRLTVV.

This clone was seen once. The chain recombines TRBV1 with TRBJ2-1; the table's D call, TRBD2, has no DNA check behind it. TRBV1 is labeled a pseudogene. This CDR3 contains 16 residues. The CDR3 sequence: CTSSQEEPSGGPEQFF. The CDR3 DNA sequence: TGCACCAGCAGCCAAGAGGAGCCTAGCGGGGGGCCGGAGCAGTTCTTC.

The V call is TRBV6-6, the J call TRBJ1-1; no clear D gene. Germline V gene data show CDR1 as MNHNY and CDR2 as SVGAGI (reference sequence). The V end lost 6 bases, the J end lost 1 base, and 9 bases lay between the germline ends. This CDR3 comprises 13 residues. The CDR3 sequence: CASRTVQNTEAFF. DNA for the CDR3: TGTGCCAGCAGGACCGTCCAGAACACTGAAGCTTTCTTT.

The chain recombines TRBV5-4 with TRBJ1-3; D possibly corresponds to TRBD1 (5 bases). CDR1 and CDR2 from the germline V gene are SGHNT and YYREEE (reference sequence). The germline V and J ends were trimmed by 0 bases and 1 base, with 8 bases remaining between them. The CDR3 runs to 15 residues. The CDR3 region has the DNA TGTGCCAGCAGCTTGGCGGGGGTTTCTGGAAACACCATATATTTT. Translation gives CASSLAGVSGNTIYF.

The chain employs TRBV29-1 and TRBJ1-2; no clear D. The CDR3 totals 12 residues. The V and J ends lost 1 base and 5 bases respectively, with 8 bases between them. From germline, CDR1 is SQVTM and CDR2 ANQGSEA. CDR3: CSVEGQQYGYTF. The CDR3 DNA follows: TGCAGCGTTGAAGGGCAACAGTATGGCTACACCTTC.

The CDR3, as DNA: TGTGCCAGCAGTTTCCAGGGGTCCTATGGCTACACCTTC. Translating it yields CASSFQGSYGYTF. J is TRBJ1-2 and V is TRBV28; D is perhaps TRBD1 (6 bases). V shed 3 bases and J shed 4 bases, with 9 bases lying between them. Germline CDR1 MDHEN, CDR2 SYDVKM. The CDR3 is made up of 13 amino acids.